The 30 T cell receptor beta chains below were found in one sample sequenced in a study of beta chain features in type 1 diabetes. Whole-study results and caveats: Shortening of TCRB CDR3s, moderate but significant, appeared in all four CD4+ subsets of Type 1 diabetes patients.

Their antigens remain unidentified. The study reverse transcribed the entire isolated RNA, so it sequenced expressed TCRB transcripts. Sequencing used immunoSEQ multiplex PCR; TCRdb keeps in-frame clones, though not all of them. Of 310,000 or so clones listed, roughly 9% are singletons. Input material: central memory CD4+ T cells from blood. The receptors stem from a man younger than 45 with type 1 diabetes.

The J gene is TRBJ2-1, the V gene TRBV7-2, with 8 positions matching TRBD1. CDR1 is SGHTA and CDR2 is FQGNSA in the germline V gene. J lost 16 bases, V lost 5 bases, and 22 bases had no gene match. This CDR3 comprises 16 residues. The CDR3: CASSPDALGGAGGAFF. The CDR3 nucleotides read TGTGCCAGCAGCCCAGATGCCCTGGGCGGGGCAGGGGGCGCTTTCTTC. Complete variable domain (other parts from reference TRBV7-2 and TRBJ2-1): GAGVSQSPSNKVTEKGKDVELRCDPISGHTALYWYRQSLGQGLEFLIYFQGNSAPDKSGLPSDRFSAERTGGSVSTLTIQRTQQEDSAVYLCASSPDALGGAGGAFFGPGTRLTVL.

This clone came up once. CDR3: CASSLSEGVSRELFF. CDR3 DNA: TGTGCCAGCAGCTTATCGGAGGGGGTGTCCCGGGAGCTGTTTTTT. The chain recombines TRBV7-9 with TRBJ2-2, with D perhaps given as TRBD1 or TRBD2 (6 bases each). Trimming cost V 2 bases and J 9 bases, with 16 bases left between them. This CDR3 is 15 amino acids long. The V gene's germline CDR1 is SEHNR and CDR2 FQNEAQ (reference sequence).

This clone was observed a handful of times. The V and J genes are TRBV4-3 and TRBJ2-3; unclear D gene. Trimming pared 0 bases from V and 3 bases from J, leaving 7 bases between. This CDR3 contains 14 residues. CDR1 and CDR2 from the germline V gene are LGHNA and YSLEER. In DNA, the CDR3 is TGCGCCAGCAGCCAAGATCCGAGGACAGATACGCAGTATTTT. Translated: CASSQDPRTDTQYF.

In this sample, this clone turned up a few times. This rearrangement joins TRBV7-2 to TRBJ2-4; 12 bases map to TRBD2. The V and J ends lost 3 bases and 5 bases, in that order; junction bases with no gene match: 14. The CDR3 covers 19 residues. CDR1 and CDR2 from the germline V gene are SGHTA and FQGNSA. CDR3 loop: CASSFRLAGAFRGENIQYF. For the CDR3, the DNA is TGTGCCAGCAGCTTCCGACTAGCGGGGGCCTTCCGAGGTGAAAACATTCAGTACTTC.

This clone has more than one count but fewer than ten. The genes are TRBV5-1 and TRBJ2-7; TRBD2 agrees at 9 bases. J gave up 6 bases and V 0 bases, and 7 bases lay outside the gene matches. Per the germline V gene, CDR1 is SGHRS and CDR2 is YFSETQ. This CDR3 has 15 residues. The CDR3 nucleotides are TGCGCCAGCAGCTTGGAAGGCGGGGGGGCTTCCGAGCAGTACTTC. This sequence encodes CASSLEGGGASEQYF.

This chain links TRBV13 with TRBJ1-1; possible D gene TRBD1, 6 bases. Per germline, CDR1 PRHDT and CDR2 FYEKMQ (reference sequence). The CDR3 is made up of 14 amino acids. Trimming pared 4 bases from V and 2 bases from J, leaving 11 bases between. CDR3: CASSSRTANTEAFF. CDR3 DNA sequence: TGTGCCAGCAGCTCCCGGACAGCCAACACTGAAGCTTTCTTT.

This clone has ten or more counts. The chain carries TRBV7-9 and TRBJ2-1; TRBD2 is a possible D gene (5 bases). The V end was cut by 5 bases, the J end by 6 bases, with 20 bases between. Looked up from germline, CDR1 is SEHNR and CDR2 is FQNEAQ (reference sequence). CDR3 length: 16 amino acids. Here the CDR3 DNA reads TGTGCCAGCAGCCGGGGTGGTTCTATCGTCACCAATGAGCAGTTCTTC. Amino acids: CASSRGGSIVTNEQFF.

This clone was recorded only once. One end of the junction varies from germline; a read error may be responsible. V usage is TRBV7-9 and J usage is TRBJ2-7, with D possibly being TRBD1 (5 bases). This CDR3 has 14 residues. Germline V gives CDR1 SEHNR, CDR2 FQNEAQ (reference sequence). CDR3 sequence reads: CASSQEGRDYEQYF. As DNA, the CDR3 is TGCGCCAGCAGCCAAGAAGGCAGGGACTACGAGCAGTACTTC.

This clone has more than one count but fewer than ten. The chain couples TRBV13 to TRBJ2-2; possibly TRBD2 for D (6 bases). The V end lost 5 bases, the J end lost 5 bases, and 12 bases lay between the germline ends. This CDR3 is 14 amino acids long. Germline CDR1 is PRHDT and CDR2 is FYEKMQ (reference sequence). In nucleotides, the CDR3 is TGTGCCAGCAGCCCCGGGGGAGCGACCGGGGAGCTGTTTTTT. Its translation is CASSPGGATGELFF.

This clone was seen a few times. V is TRBV7-6 and J is TRBJ2-1; D ambiguous. V gave up 4 bases and J gave up 12 bases, with 19 bases separating them. This CDR3 spans 14 amino acids. Germline values: CDR1 SGHVS, CDR2 FNYEAQ. The CDR3 reads CASSSPQGPNVQFF. CDR3 in DNA: TGTGCCAGCAGCTCCCCGCAAGGGCCCAACGTGCAGTTCTTC.

This clone has a handful of counts. The CDR3 bases are TGTGCCAGCAGTTTAGCCGTCGGACAGGGGACGGGGGAGCAGTACTTC. Its translation is CASSLAVGQGTGEQYF. This chain joins TRBV27 and TRBJ2-7; 9 bases fit TRBD1. Germline V CDR1 and CDR2: MNHEY, SMNVEV (reference sequence). V lost 2 bases and J lost 7; bases outside the gene matches: 12. This CDR3 contains 16 residues.

The CDR3 is CASSPTGSREAYEQYF. In DNA form, the CDR3 reads TGTGCCAGCAGCCCTACCGGCTCCCGGGAGGCCTACGAGCAGTACTTC. The V call is TRBV7-9, the J call TRBJ2-7; 7 bases are shared with TRBD2. This CDR3 contains 16 residues. CDR1 SEHNR and CDR2 FQNEAQ come from the germline V gene (reference sequence). V dropped 5 bases and J dropped 2; count of bases not matched to a gene: 12.

This chain connects TRBV25-1 to TRBJ1-6, with D unresolved. Germline CDR1 and CDR2: MGHDK and SYGVNS. Trimming left V 5 bases short and J 6 bases short, with 17 bases between. The CDR3 runs 16 residues. This CDR3 is CASSPLGRTGNSPLHF. The CDR3 nucleotides are TGTGCCAGCAGTCCCCTGGGGAGAACCGGTAATTCACCCCTCCACTTT. Complete variable domain (other parts from reference TRBV25-1 and TRBJ1-6): EADIYQTPRYLVIGTGKKITLECSQTMGHDKMYWYQQDPGMELHLIHYSYGVNSTEKGDLSSESTVSRIRTEHFPLTLESARPSHTSQYLCASSPLGRTGNSPLHFGNGTRLTVT.

V gene TRBV7-2 combines with J gene TRBJ2-4; TRBD2 is a possible D gene (5 bases). Germline assignment: CDR1 SGHTA and CDR2 FQGNSA. V was shortened by 1 base and J by 6 bases, with 7 bases between the two germline ends. The CDR3 spans 13 residues. CDR3 amino acids: CASSLGRGNIQYF. The CDR3 DNA reads TGTGCCAGCAGCTTAGGTCGGGGAAACATTCAGTACTTC.

The chain has TRBV7-2 and TRBJ2-7; D not certain. There are 15 residues in the CDR3. Germline V gene sequence: CDR1 SGHTA, CDR2 FQGNSA. Deletions cut 2 bases from V and 2 bases from J, with 13 bases between. CDR3 DNA: TGTGCCAGCAGCTTAAGGTTTGATTATCCCTACGAGCAGTACTTC. Translation: CASSLRFDYPYEQYF.

The rearrangement links TRBV19 to TRBJ1-1; the D is unclear. Trimming took 7 bases from V and 0 from J, leaving 12 bases between them. This CDR3 is 14 amino acids long. The germline CDR1 and CDR2 sequences are LNHDA and SQIVND (reference sequence). The chain's CDR3 is CASKLTGVNTEAFF. CDR3 in DNA: TGTGCCAGTAAACTGACGGGAGTGAACACTGAAGCTTTCTTT.

Points on this clone: This same CDR3 is encoded by further DNA sequences in the sample. The V call is TRBV7-8, the J call TRBJ2-6, with 8 positions matching TRBD1. Unmatched junction bases numbered 2, after V lost 3 bases and J lost 4 bases. CDR3 length equals 15 residues. Germline CDR1 SGHVS, CDR2 FQNEAQ. The CDR3 loop is CASSLQGAGANVLTF. DNA for the CDR3: TGTGCCAGCAGCTTGCAGGGGGCCGGGGCCAACGTCCTGACTTTC.

The chain joins TRBV18 to TRBJ2-5; D is unclear. Trimming shortened V by 2 bases and J by 5 bases, and 15 bases separated the two germline ends. The CDR3 extends over 15 amino acids. Germline V gene lookup returns CDR1 KGHSH and CDR2 LQKENI. The CDR3 spells CASSPVSQMRETQYF. The CDR3, as DNA: TGTGCCAGCTCACCAGTCTCTCAAATGAGGGAGACCCAGTACTTC.

V and J are TRBV29-1 and TRBJ1-6, with D unclear. The CDR3 covers 12 residues. Germline V gives CDR1 SQVTM, CDR2 ANQGSEA. Trimming shortened V by 4 bases and J by 7 bases, and 8 bases separated the two germline ends. The CDR3 spells CSVVGPNSPLHF. The DNA for the CDR3 is TGCAGCGTTGTAGGGCCCAATTCACCCCTCCACTTT.

This clone was detected a few times. The CDR3 sequence is CASSQGPWGDNEQFF. CDR3 DNA sequence: TGCGCCAGCAGCCAAGGTCCCTGGGGGGACAATGAGCAGTTCTTC. J is TRBJ2-1 and V is TRBV4-3; D possibly corresponds to TRBD2 (6 bases). The germline CDR1 and CDR2 sequences are LGHNA and YSLEER. Trimming removed 1 base from V and 5 bases from J, with 12 bases in between. The CDR3 runs to 15 residues.

The sample holds a few counts of this clone. V gene TRBV7-2 combines with J gene TRBJ2-7, with TRBD1 matching 8 bases. CDR1 is SGHTA, CDR2 FQGNSA, per germline. The CDR3 has 14 amino acids. J was trimmed by 2 bases and V by 6 bases; bases with no gene match: 6. DNA for the CDR3: TGTGCCAGCAGTAATACAGGGGGGACCTACGAGCAGTACTTC. Translation: CASSNTGGTYEQYF.

The V call is TRBV5-4, the J call TRBJ2-3; 8 bases map to TRBD2. The CDR3 totals 16 residues. CDR1 and CDR2 (germline): SGHNT, YYREEE (reference sequence). J was trimmed by 2 bases and V by 5 bases; bases with no gene match: 10. CDR3: CASSRKLAEHTDTQYF. CDR3 in DNA: TGTGCCAGCAGTCGTAAACTAGCGGAACACACAGATACGCAGTATTTT. Supplemented by reference TRBV5-4 and TRBJ2-3, the full variable domain reads ETGVTQSPTHLIKTRGQQVTLRCSSQSGHNTVSWYQQALGQGPQFIFQYYREEENGRGNFPPRFSGLQFPNYSSELNVNALELDDSALYLCASSRKLAEHTDTQYFGPGTRLTVL.

V usage is TRBV7-2 and J usage is TRBJ2-5, with 8 bases fitting TRBD1. The CDR3 totals 14 residues. V was clipped by 5 bases and J by 1 base; unmatched bases: 3. Germline loops: CDR1 SGHTA, CDR2 FQGNSA. The CDR3 spells CASSQTGVQETQYF. The CDR3, as DNA: TGTGCCAGCAGCCAGACAGGGGTCCAAGAGACCCAGTACTTC.

Points on this clone: The likely explanation is a read error, given a far larger clone one base away. The gene calls are TRBV11-2 and TRBJ2-2; possibly TRBD1 for D (6 bases). The CDR3 is made up of 14 amino acids. Trimming pared 5 bases from V and 1 base from J, leaving 8 bases between. Per the germline V gene, CDR1 is SGHAT and CDR2 is FQNNGV. CDR3: CASSPDRNTGELFF. For the CDR3, the DNA is TGTGCCAGCAGCCCGGACAGGAACACCGGGGAGCTGTTTTTT.

This clone appeared a few times. The CDR3 bases are TGTGCCAGCAGCTTAGTCCAGGGGAGGAGGTACGAGCAGTACTTC. Its protein product is CASSLVQGRRYEQYF. V usage is TRBV7-9 and J usage is TRBJ2-7; D tentatively fits TRBD1 or TRBD2 (6 bases each). This CDR3 has 15 residues. Germline-derived CDR1 and CDR2 are SEHNR and FQNEAQ (reference sequence). Between the trimmed V and J ends, which lost 1 base and 4 bases, there was a span of 14 bases.

The J gene is TRBJ2-1, the V gene TRBV11-2; 9 bases are a match to TRBD1. The CDR3 loop spans 14 amino acids. V shed 6 bases, J shed 8 bases, and the junction held 8 bases outside the gene matches. Germline V gene data show CDR1 as SGHAT and CDR2 as FQNNGV. DNA for the CDR3: TGTGCCAGCAGATTGGGACAGGGTTACTATGAGCAGTTCTTC. Residues: CASRLGQGYYEQFF.

The rearrangement joins TRBV18 to TRBJ1-2; unclear D gene. The germline gives CDR1 KGHSH, CDR2 LQKENI. The CDR3 has 12 residues. The germline V and J ends were trimmed by 3 bases and 5 bases, with 7 bases remaining between them. The CDR3 DNA sequence: TGTGCCAGCTCACCGCAGGATTATGGCTACACCTTC. Translating gives CASSPQDYGYTF.

The rearrangement joins TRBV11-2 to TRBJ2-2, with D perhaps matching TRBD2 (5 bases). V was pared by 2 bases and J by 0 bases, with 7 bases between. Germline CDR1 is SGHAT and CDR2 is FQNNGV. This CDR3 has 15 amino acids. The CDR3 bases are TGTGCCAGCAGCTTATCCGGGGCGAACACCGGGGAGCTGTTTTTT. This gives the protein CASSLSGANTGELFF.

The V gene is TRBV7-8, the J gene TRBJ1-2, with no clear D. Trimming took off 1 base at V and 1 base at J, with 4 bases between the two ends. Looked up from germline, CDR1 is SGHVS and CDR2 is FQNEAQ. The CDR3 contains 13 residues. The CDR3 bases are TGTGCCAGCAGCTTAGACCTTAACTATGGCTACACCTTC. The encoded protein is CASSLDLNYGYTF.

This clone turned up a few times. CDR3 loop: CSVEPSGLAGGRSSYNEQFF. In DNA form, the CDR3 reads TGCAGCGTAGAACCCTCGGGACTAGCGGGGGGGAGAAGCTCCTACAATGAGCAGTTCTTC. The V gene is TRBV29-1, the J gene TRBJ2-1; 16 bases match TRBD2. The CDR3 contains 20 residues. After removal of 6 bases from V and 0 bases from J, the junction contained 14 bases not matched to a gene. Germline CDR1 and CDR2: SQVTM and ANQGSEA.